Shown below are 20 T cell receptor beta chains from a single sample sequenced in a study of blood T cells in healthy people across ages. A second PCR, run for about 6 to 11 cycles, used a sample-barcoded 5' primer plus a J-beta primer mix. In TCRdb, the 5' RACE reads were re-called with MiXCR into one record per CDR3 protein. The repertoire holds 650,000 to 1,000,000 distinct CDR3 sequences, with about 36% as singletons. Material: blood. Every receptor here comes from a man between 18 and 29 years old in good health.

This clonotype was counted a few times. The chain combines TRBV25-1 with TRBJ2-7; unclear D gene. This CDR3 comprises 15 residues. Trimming left V 3 bases short and J 5 bases short, with 17 bases between. Germline V gives CDR1 MGHDK, CDR2 SYGVNS. The CDR3: CASSDVGNGRDEQYF. The CDR3 bases are TGTGCCAGCAGTGACGTCGGTAATGGTCGGGACGAGCAGTACTTC.

The sample holds many counts of this clonotype. V usage is TRBV7-6 and J usage is TRBJ1-2, with D perhaps matching TRBD1 (5 bases). The CDR3 consists of 14 residues. V was clipped by 0 bases and J by 6 bases, with 11 bases between them. In germline, CDR1 is SGHVS, CDR2 FNYEAQ. The CDR3 here is CASSLAGAGHGYTF. CDR3 nucleotide sequence: TGTGCCAGCAGCTTAGCAGGGGCTGGGCATGGCTACACCTTC.

This chain connects TRBV29-1 to TRBJ2-1, with D possibly called TRBD1 or TRBD2 (6 bases each). Matching the DNA end better, TRBJ2-7 makes the J call doubtful. Germline lookup yields CDR1 SQVTM and CDR2 ANQGSEA. This CDR3 has 12 residues. CDR3 sequence reads: CSGGTPYNEQYF. In DNA, the CDR3 is TGCAGCGGCGGGACACCCTACAATGAGCAGTACTTC.

There are many counts of this clonotype. The genes are TRBV4-1 and TRBJ2-6; D uncertain. With 4 bases removed from V and 1 base from J, the gap between germline ends came to 11 bases. Germline V gene data show CDR1 as MGHRA and CDR2 as YSYEKL. The CDR3 length is 16 residues. The CDR3 region is CASSPFTASGANVLTF. Here the CDR3 DNA reads TGCGCCAGCAGCCCTTTCACAGCTTCTGGGGCCAACGTCCTGACTTTC.

There are a few counts of this clonotype. J is TRBJ1-6 and V is TRBV4-2; D is possibly TRBD1 (6 bases). Trimming removed 0 bases from V and 5 bases from J, with 8 bases in between. The CDR3 covers 15 residues. Germline CDR1 and CDR2: LGHNA and YNFKEQ. CDR3 coding DNA: TGTGCCAGCAGCCAAGAACAGGGAGATAATTCACCCCTCCACTTT. Its protein is CASSQEQGDNSPLHF.

This clonotype has more than one count but fewer than ten. The V call is TRBV20-1, the J call TRBJ1-1; D is unclear. The CDR3 totals 13 residues. V lost 4 bases, J lost 0 bases, and 9 bases lay in between. Germline V CDR1 and CDR2: DFQATT, SNEGSKA (reference sequence). The CDR3 sequence: CSAKEAVNTEAFF. The CDR3 region has the DNA TGCAGTGCTAAGGAGGCCGTGAACACTGAAGCTTTCTTT.

This clonotype came up many times. The chain employs TRBV4-3 and TRBJ2-1; the D gene could be TRBD1 or TRBD2 (6 bases each). The J call may not be correct, given that the DNA end is closer to TRBJ2-7. The CDR3 has 16 residues. CDR1 LGHNA and CDR2 YSLEER come from the germline V gene. The CDR3 reads CASSLVGGSSYNEQYF. CDR3 nucleotide sequence: TGCGCCAGCAGCTTAGTAGGGGGGAGCTCCTACAATGAGCAGTACTTC.

The chain couples TRBV3-1 to TRBJ2-3; TRBD1 might be the D (6 bases). This CDR3 has 17 amino acids. V lost 6 bases and J lost 2, with 21 bases in between. Germline CDR1 reads LGHDT; CDR2 reads YNNKEL (reference sequence). The CDR3 DNA follows: TGTGCCAGCAGTCGAGATCGGAGGACAGAAAACACAGATACGCAGTATTTT. Its translation: CASSRDRRTENTDTQYF.

The V and J genes are TRBV4-1 and TRBJ1-4, with D uncertain. Germline loops: CDR1 MGHRA, CDR2 YSYEKL. Trimming pared 4 bases from V and 0 bases from J, leaving 12 bases between. The CDR3 is 16 residues long. CDR3 DNA: TGCGCCAGCAGCCCCTACCACGGGACAACTAATGAAAAACTGTTTTTT. It yields the protein CASSPYHGTTNEKLFF.

The chain is built from TRBV9 and TRBJ2-1; D could derive from TRBD1 or TRBD2 (6 bases each). The germline V gene encodes CDR1 SGDLS and CDR2 YYNGEE. V was trimmed by 0 bases and J by 10 bases, leaving 17 bases between them. The CDR3 totals 15 residues. The CDR3 spells CASSVGQEGSYEQFF. The DNA of the CDR3 is TGTGCCAGCAGCGTAGGACAGGAGGGGTCCTACGAGCAGTTCTTC.

The chain combines TRBV5-1 with TRBJ1-1; 11 bases are a match to TRBD1. The CDR3 runs to 17 residues. Germline-derived CDR1 and CDR2 are SGHRS and YFSETQ. V was pared by 2 bases and J by 4 bases, with 10 bases of the junction left unmatched. CDR3 nucleotide sequence: TGCGCCAGCAGCTTTGGGGACAGGGGGATTGTTGGCACTGAAGCTTTCTTT. Translating it yields CASSFGDRGIVGTEAFF.

This clonotype was found once. The chain carries TRBV6-2 or TRBV6-3 and TRBJ2-3; TRBD2 might be the D (7 bases). V shed 2 bases and J shed 4 bases, with 10 bases lying between them. Germline loops: CDR1 MNHEY, CDR2 SVGEGT. This CDR3 contains 14 residues. The CDR3 DNA reads TGTGCCAGCAGTTACGCGGGGGCGGCAGATACGCAGTATTTT. Its translation: CASSYAGAADTQYF.

This chain connects TRBV4-3 to TRBJ2-2; 9 bases are a match to TRBD1. Trimming took 4 bases from V and 7 from J; bases not matched to a gene: 4. The CDR3 is 14 residues long. Per the germline V gene, CDR1 is LGHNA and CDR2 is YSLEER. CDR3 protein: CASSLDRGSGELFF. Here the CDR3 DNA reads TGCGCCAGCAGCCTCGACAGGGGGAGCGGGGAGCTGTTTTTT.

This clonotype has more than one count but fewer than ten. The chain joins TRBV29-1 to TRBJ2-1, with 7 bases identical to TRBD1. Per germline, CDR1 SQVTM and CDR2 ANQGSEA. The CDR3 covers 12 residues. V dropped 7 bases and J dropped 6; count of bases not matched to a gene: 6. The CDR3 protein is CSANRGPNEQFF. The CDR3 DNA reads as TGCAGCGCCAACAGGGGACCCAATGAGCAGTTCTTC.

The J gene is TRBJ1-5, the V gene TRBV6-5; 8 nucleotides match TRBD1. V was pared by 1 base and J by 5 bases, with 4 bases of the junction left unmatched. The CDR3 covers 15 residues. CDR1 MNHEY and CDR2 SVGAGI come from the germline V gene. CDR3 sequence: CASSYLGQGHQPQHF. The CDR3 DNA follows: TGTGCCAGCAGTTACTTAGGACAGGGCCATCAGCCCCAGCATTTT.

This clonotype has only a few counts. This CDR3 is CASSSAGAFSYEQYF. In nucleotides, the CDR3 is TGCGCCAGCAGCTCGGCCGGGGCCTTCTCCTACGAGCAGTACTTC. The V call is TRBV5-1, the J call TRBJ2-7, with D possibly called TRBD1 or TRBD2 (5 bases each). Deletions cut 3 bases from V and 0 bases from J, with 13 bases between. CDR1 and CDR2 (germline): SGHRS, YFSETQ. There are 15 residues in the CDR3.

The V and J genes are TRBV5-1 and TRBJ2-7; TRBD2 aligns across 10 bases. The CDR3 totals 15 residues. Germline loops: CDR1 SGHRS, CDR2 YFSETQ. The J segment lost 7 bases and the V segment lost 0 bases, leaving 7 bases of the junction unmatched. The DNA for the CDR3 is TGCGCCAGCAGCTTGGGTGCAGCGGGAGGGGATGAGCAGTACTTC. This codes for CASSLGAAGGDEQYF.

V and J are TRBV12-3 or TRBV12-4 and TRBJ1-2; D not certain. The CDR3 is 15 residues long. V lost 5 bases to trimming and J lost 4 bases, with 17 bases between them. CDR3 DNA: TGTGCCAGCAGTCCCGTCTTGGCCGTGGGCTATGGCTACACCTTC. Its translation: CASSPVLAVGYGYTF.

The J gene is TRBJ1-2, the V gene TRBV5-4; 7 bases are shared with TRBD1. The CDR3 is 14 amino acids. Germline values: CDR1 SGHNT, CDR2 YYREEE (reference sequence). The ends lost 3 bases at V and 2 bases at J; junction bases unmatched: 4. The CDR3 spells CASSSKQGNYGYTF. The CDR3 DNA follows: TGTGCCAGCAGCTCAAAACAGGGGAACTATGGCTACACCTTC. The entire variable domain, with the rest obtained from reference TRBV5-4 and TRBJ1-2, is as follows: ETGVTQSPTHLIKTRGQQVTLRCSSQSGHNTVSWYQQALGQGPQFIFQYYREEENGRGNFPPRFSGLQFPNYSSELNVNALELDDSALYLCASSSKQGNYGYTFGSGTRLTVV.

Of note for this clonotype: Relative to the germline gene, one junction end is altered; a read error may explain this. V gene TRBV20-1 combines with J gene TRBJ2-7, with unresolved D. Per the germline V gene, CDR1 is DFQATT and CDR2 is SNEGSKA (reference sequence). The CDR3 covers 13 residues. The CDR3 DNA reads TGCAGTGCTAGAGATCGGGCCTCCGACGAGCAGTACTTC. It codes for CSARDRASDEQYF.